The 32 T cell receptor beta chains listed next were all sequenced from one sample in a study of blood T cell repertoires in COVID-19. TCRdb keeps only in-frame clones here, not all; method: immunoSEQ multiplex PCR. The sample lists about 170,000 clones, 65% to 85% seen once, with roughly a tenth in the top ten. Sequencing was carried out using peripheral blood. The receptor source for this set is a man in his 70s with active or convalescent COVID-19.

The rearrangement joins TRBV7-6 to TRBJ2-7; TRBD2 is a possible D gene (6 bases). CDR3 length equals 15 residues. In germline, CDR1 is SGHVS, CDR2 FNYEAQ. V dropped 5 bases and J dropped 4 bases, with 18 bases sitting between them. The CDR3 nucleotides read TGTGCCAGCAGCCCATCCTGGAGGGGACCATACGAGCAGTACTTC. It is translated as CASSPSWRGPYEQYF.

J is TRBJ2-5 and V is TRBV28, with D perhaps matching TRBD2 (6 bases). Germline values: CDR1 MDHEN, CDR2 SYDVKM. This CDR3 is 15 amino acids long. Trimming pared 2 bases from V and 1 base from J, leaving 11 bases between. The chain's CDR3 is CASSLARDFQETQYF. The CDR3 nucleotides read TGTGCCAGCAGTTTAGCCCGGGACTTCCAAGAGACCCAGTACTTC.

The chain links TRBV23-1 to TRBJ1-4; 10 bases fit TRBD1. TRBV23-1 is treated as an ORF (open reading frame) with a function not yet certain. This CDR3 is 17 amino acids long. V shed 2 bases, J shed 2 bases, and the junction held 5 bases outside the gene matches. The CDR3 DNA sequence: TGCGCCAGCAGTCAAGGACAGGGGGGTTCGACTAATGAAAAACTGTTTTTT. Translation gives CASSQGQGGSTNEKLFF.

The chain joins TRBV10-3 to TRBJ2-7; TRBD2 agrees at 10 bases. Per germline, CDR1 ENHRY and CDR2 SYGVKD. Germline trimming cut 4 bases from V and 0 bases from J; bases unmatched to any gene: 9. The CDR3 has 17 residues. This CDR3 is CAISAPFSGRFSYEQYF. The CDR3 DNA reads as TGTGCCATCAGTGCGCCTTTTAGCGGGAGGTTCTCCTACGAGCAGTACTTC.

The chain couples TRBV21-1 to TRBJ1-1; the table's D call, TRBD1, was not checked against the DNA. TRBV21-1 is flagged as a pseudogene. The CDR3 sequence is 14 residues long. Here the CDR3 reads CASSTRTGITEAFF. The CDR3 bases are TGTGCCAGCAGCACAAGGACAGGAATCACTGAAGCTTTCTTT.

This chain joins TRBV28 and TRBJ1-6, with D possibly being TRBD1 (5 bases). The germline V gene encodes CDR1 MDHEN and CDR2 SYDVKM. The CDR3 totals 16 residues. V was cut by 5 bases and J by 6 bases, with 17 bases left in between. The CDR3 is CASSPYRFGANSPLHF. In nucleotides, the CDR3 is TGTGCCAGCAGTCCGTACCGGTTTGGGGCTAATTCACCCCTCCACTTT. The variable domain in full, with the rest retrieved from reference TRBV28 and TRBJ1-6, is DVKVTQSSRYLVKRTGEKVFLECVQDMDHENMFWYRQDPGLGLRLIYFSYDVKMKEKGDIPEGYSVSREKKERFSLILESASTNQTSMYLCASSPYRFGANSPLHFGNGTRLTVT.

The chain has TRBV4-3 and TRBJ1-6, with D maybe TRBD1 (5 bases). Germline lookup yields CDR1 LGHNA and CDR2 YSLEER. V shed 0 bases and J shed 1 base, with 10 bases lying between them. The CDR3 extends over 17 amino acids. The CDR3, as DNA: TGCGCCAGCAGCCAAGATCTCGGGGGGTCCTATAATTCACCCCTCCACTTT. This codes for CASSQDLGGSYNSPLHF.

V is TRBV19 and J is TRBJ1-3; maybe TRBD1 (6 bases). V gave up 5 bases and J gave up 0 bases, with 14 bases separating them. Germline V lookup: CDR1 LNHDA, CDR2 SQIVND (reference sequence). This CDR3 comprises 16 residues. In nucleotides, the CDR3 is TGTGCCAGTAGTCTCCGGGACACAACCTCTGGAAACACCATATATTTT. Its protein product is CASSLRDTTSGNTIYF.

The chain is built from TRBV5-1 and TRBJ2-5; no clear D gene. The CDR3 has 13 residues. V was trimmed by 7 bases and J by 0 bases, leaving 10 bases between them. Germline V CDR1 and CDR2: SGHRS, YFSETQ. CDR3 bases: TGCGCCAGCGCGAGACAAGACCAAGAGACCCAGTACTTC. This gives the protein CASARQDQETQYF.

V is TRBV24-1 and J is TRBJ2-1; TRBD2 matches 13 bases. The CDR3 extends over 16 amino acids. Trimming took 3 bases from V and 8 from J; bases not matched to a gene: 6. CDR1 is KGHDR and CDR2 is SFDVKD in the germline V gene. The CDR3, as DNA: TGTGCCACCAGTGATCGACTAGCGGGAGGTTCAGATGAGCAGTTCTTC. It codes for CATSDRLAGGSDEQFF.

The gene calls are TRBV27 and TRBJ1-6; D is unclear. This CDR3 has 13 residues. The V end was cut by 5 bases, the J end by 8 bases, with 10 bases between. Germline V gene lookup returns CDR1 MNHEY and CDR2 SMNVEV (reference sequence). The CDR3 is CASSPRGDSPLHF. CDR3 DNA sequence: TGTGCCAGCAGTCCCCGGGGTGATTCACCCCTCCACTTT.

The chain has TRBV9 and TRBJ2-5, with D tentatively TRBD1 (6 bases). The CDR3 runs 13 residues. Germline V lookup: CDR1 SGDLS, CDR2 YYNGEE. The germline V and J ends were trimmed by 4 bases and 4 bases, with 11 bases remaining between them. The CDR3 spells CASSSWGRETQYF. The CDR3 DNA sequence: TGTGCCAGCAGCTCCTGGGGGCGAGAGACCCAGTACTTC.

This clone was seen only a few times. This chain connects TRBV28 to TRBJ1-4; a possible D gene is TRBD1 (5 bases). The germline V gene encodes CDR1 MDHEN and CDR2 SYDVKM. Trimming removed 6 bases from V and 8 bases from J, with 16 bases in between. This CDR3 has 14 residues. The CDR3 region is CASSPTGGNEKLFF. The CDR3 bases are TGTGCCAGCAGCCCAACGGGGGGGAACGAAAAACTGTTTTTT.

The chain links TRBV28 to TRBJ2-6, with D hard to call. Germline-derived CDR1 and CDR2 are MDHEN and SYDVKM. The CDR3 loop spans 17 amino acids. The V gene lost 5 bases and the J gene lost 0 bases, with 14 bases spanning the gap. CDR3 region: CASSVPHPSSGANVLTF. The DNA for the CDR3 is TGTGCCAGCAGTGTGCCCCATCCGAGCTCTGGGGCCAACGTCCTGACTTTC.

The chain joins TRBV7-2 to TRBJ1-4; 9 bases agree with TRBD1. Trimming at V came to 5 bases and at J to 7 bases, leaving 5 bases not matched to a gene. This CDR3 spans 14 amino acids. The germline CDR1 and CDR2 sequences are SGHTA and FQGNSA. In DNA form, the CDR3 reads TGTGCCAGCAGCGCGGACAGGGGATTTGAAAAACTGTTTTTT. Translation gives CASSADRGFEKLFF.

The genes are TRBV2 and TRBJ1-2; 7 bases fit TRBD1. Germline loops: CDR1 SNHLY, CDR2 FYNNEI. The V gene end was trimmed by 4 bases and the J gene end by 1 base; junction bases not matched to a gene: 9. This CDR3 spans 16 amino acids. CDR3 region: CASSARQGADNYGYTF. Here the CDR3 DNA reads TGTGCCAGCAGTGCCCGACAGGGCGCAGATAACTATGGCTACACCTTC.

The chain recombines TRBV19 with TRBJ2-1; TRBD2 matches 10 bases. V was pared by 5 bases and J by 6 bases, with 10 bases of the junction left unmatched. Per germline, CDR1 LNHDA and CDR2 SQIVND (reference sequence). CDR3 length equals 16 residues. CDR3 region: CASSPWTSGFPNEQFF. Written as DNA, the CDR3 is TGTGCCAGTAGTCCCTGGACTAGCGGTTTTCCCAATGAGCAGTTCTTC.

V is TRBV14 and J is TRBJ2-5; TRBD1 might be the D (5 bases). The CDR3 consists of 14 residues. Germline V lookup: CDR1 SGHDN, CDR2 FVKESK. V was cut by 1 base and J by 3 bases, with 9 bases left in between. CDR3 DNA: TGTGCCAGCAGCCAAGTAAGGGGAAAAGAGACCCAGTACTTC. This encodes CASSQVRGKETQYF.

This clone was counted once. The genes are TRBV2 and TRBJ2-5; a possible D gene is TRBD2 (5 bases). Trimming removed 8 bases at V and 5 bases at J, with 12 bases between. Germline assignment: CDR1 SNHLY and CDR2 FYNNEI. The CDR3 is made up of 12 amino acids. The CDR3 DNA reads TGTGCCAGCTCGGGGATTCGGGAGACCCAGTACTTC. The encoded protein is CASSGIRETQYF.

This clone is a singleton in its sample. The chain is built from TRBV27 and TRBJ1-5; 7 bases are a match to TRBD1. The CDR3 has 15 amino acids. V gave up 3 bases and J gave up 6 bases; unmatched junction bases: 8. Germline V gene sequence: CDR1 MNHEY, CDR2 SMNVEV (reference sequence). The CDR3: CASSLKGAGGQPQHF. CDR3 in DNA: TGTGCCAGCAGTTTGAAGGGGGCGGGAGGTCAGCCCCAGCATTTT.

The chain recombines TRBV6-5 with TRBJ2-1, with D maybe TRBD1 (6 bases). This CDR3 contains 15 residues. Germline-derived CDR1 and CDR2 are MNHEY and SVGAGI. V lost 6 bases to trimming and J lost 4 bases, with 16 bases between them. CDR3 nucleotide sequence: TGTGCCAGCAGGAGGTTGGGGGCGAGGTACAATGAGCAGTTCTTC. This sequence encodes CASRRLGARYNEQFF.

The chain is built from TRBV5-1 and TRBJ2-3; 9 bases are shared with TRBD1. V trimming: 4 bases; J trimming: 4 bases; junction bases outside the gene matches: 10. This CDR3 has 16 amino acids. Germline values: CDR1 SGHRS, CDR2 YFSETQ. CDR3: CASSLGQGSISDTQYF. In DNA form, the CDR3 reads TGCGCCAGCAGCCTCGGACAGGGGAGTATCTCAGATACGCAGTATTTT.

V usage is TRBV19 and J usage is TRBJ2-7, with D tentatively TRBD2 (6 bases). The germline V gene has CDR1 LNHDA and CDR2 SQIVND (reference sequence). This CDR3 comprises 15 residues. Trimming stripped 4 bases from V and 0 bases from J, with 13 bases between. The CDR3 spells CASSTAGTLSYEQYF. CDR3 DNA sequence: TGTGCCAGTAGTACGGCCGGGACTCTCTCCTACGAGCAGTACTTC.

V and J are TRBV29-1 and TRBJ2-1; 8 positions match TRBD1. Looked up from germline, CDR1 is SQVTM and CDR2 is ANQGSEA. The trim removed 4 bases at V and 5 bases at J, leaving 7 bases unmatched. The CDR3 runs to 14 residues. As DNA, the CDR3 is TGCAGCGTTGGATGGGACAGGCCGAACAATGAGCAGTTCTTC. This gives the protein CSVGWDRPNNEQFF.

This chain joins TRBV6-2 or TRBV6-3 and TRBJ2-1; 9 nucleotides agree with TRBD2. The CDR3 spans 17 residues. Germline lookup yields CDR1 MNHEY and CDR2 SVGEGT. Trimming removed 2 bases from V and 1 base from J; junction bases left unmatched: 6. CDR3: CASSYVAGGWSYNEQFF. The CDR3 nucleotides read TGTGCCAGCAGTTACGTGGCGGGAGGGTGGTCCTACAATGAGCAGTTCTTC.

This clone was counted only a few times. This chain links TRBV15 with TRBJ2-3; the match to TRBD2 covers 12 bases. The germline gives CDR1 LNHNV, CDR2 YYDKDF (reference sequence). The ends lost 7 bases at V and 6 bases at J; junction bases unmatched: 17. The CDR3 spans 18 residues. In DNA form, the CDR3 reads TGTGCCACCAAAGAGAGTGGAGCTAGCGGGAGGGCCGGTGATACGCAGTATTTT. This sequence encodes CATKESGASGRAGDTQYF.

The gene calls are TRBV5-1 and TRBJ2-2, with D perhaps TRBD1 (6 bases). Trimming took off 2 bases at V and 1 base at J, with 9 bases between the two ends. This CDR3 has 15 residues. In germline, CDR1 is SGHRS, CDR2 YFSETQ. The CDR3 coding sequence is TGCGCCAGCAGCTTCTCCAGGGGGAACACCGGGGAGCTGTTTTTT. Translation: CASSFSRGNTGELFF.

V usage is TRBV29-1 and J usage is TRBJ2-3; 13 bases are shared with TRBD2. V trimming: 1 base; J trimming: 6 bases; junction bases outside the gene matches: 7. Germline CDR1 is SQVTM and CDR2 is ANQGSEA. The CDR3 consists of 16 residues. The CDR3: CSVEVGLAGVGDTQYF. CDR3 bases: TGCAGCGTTGAAGTTGGACTAGCGGGAGTCGGGGATACGCAGTATTTT.

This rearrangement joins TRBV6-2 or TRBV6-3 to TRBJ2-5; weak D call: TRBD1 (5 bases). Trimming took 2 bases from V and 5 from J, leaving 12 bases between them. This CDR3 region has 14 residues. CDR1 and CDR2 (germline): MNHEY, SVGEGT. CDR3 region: CASSYTGLRETQYF. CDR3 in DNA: TGTGCCAGCAGTTACACAGGCCTCAGGGAGACCCAGTACTTC.

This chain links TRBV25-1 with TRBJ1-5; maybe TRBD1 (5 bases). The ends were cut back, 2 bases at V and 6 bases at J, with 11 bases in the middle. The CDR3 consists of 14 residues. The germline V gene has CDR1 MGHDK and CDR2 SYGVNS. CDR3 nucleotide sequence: TGTGCCAGCAGTGAAGCAGGGACTGGTCAGCCCCAGCATTTT. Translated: CASSEAGTGQPQHF.

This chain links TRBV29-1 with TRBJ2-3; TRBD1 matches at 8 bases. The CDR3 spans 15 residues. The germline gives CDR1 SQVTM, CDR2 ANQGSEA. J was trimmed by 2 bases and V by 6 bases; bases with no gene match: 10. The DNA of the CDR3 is TGCAGCGTCCTCGCCTGGACAGGGTACACAGATACGCAGTATTTT. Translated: CSVLAWTGYTDTQYF.

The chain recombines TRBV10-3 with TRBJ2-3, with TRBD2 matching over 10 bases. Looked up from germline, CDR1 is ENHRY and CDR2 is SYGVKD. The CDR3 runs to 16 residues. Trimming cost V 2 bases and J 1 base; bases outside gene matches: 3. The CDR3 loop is CAISEAGTSGTDTQYF. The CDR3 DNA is TGTGCCATCAGTGAGGCCGGGACTAGCGGCACAGATACGCAGTATTTT.